Described below is a single T cell receptor beta chain sequence and its context. Authors' processing steps: Estimation of nucleated cell counts was performed using reference gene primer amplification. The data were produced by immunoSEQ multiplex PCR, yet TCRdb's version contains in-frame clones alone and is incomplete. V, J and clone size reflect that table, while D and trimming were determined from the DNA. The table has about 200,000 clones, about 95% seen once. The sample belongs to a study of blood T cell repertoires in COVID-19. The wider study: Samples taken during acute and convalescent COVID-19 were collected in the United States, Italy and Spain. T cells, B-cell-depleted T cells, or PBMCs supplied cDNA or gDNA.

During active infection, Seattle patients enrolled and were then monitored through disease. The sequence came from a man aged 30 to 45 with COVID-19, enrolled during active disease. Sequencing used peripheral blood.

In DNA form, the CDR3 reads TGTGCCAGCAGCAGGGTACAGGGGCCGAACACTGAAGCTTTCTTT. Translated: CASSRVQGPNTEAFF. The chain combines TRBV14 with TRBJ1-1; TRBD1 matches 7 bases. V trimming: 5 bases; J trimming: 1 base; junction bases outside the gene matches: 7. The germline gives CDR1 SGHDN, CDR2 FVKESK. The CDR3 is 15 amino acids.